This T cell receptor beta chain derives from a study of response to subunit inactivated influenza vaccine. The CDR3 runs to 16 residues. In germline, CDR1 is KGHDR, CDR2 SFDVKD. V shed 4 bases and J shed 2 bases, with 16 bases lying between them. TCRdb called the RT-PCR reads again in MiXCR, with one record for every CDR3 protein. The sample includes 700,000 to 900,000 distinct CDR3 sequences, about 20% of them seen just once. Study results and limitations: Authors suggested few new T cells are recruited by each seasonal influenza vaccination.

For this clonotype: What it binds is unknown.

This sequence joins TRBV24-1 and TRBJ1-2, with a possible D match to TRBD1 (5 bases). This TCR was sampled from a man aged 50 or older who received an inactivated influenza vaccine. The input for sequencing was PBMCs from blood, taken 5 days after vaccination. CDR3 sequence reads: CATSDPTPGPNYGYTF. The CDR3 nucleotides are TGTGCCACCAGTGACCCAACGCCGGGGCCGAACTATGGCTACACCTTC.